One TCR beta chain is described in this entry. The antigen is not known. At one end the junction does not follow the germline gene, possibly because of a read error. The repertoire was sequenced with immunoSEQ multiplex PCR; TCRdb's copy has only in-frame clones and lacks some. In the table there are some 48,000 clones, around four fifths of which are singletons. These data are taken from a study of memory CD4+ T cells and cytomegalovirus serostatus. Study-level background: This sample comes from healthy Belgian adults, about nine CMV seropositive, approximately 23 seronegative. Findings of the study overall: CD4+ memory repertoires contained about two fifths of the roughly 160 reported CMV TCRbeta sequences.

CDR3 length: 13 amino acids. The V gene's germline CDR1 is MNHEY and CDR2 SVGAGI. Single viable CD3+CD4+CD8-CD45RO+ cells were sorted as the memory CD4+ T cells. After thawing, CD4+ T cells were positively selected. This clonotype originated in an adult in good health and CMV-seronegative. This chain joins TRBV6-5 and TRBJ1-6, with D perhaps matching TRBD1 (6 bases). Material: memory CD4+ T cells from blood. CDR3 in DNA: TGTGCCAGTTCCAGGGGTTATAGTTCACCCCTCCACTTT. This codes for CASSRGYSSPLHF.